This section outlines one TCR beta chain sequence together with its context. The data belong to a study of blood T cell repertoires in COVID-19. CDR3 length: 18 residues. Losses at the gene ends were 1 base for V and 2 bases for J; bases not matched to a gene: 10. Germline CDR1 LNHNV, CDR2 YYDKDF (reference sequence). Sequenced by immunoSEQ multiplex PCR; TCRdb stores in-frame clones only, minus some. The sample yields around 300,000 clones, 83% seen once. The material sequenced was peripheral blood. The rearrangement joins TRBV15 to TRBJ2-3; 9 nucleotides agree with TRBD2. The sequence derives from a woman between 45 and 65 years old who had recovered from COVID-19. This CDR3 is CATSRGWAGGPNTDTQYF. DNA for the CDR3: TGTGCCACCAGCAGAGGTTGGGCGGGGGGGCCCAACACAGATACGCAGTATTTT.